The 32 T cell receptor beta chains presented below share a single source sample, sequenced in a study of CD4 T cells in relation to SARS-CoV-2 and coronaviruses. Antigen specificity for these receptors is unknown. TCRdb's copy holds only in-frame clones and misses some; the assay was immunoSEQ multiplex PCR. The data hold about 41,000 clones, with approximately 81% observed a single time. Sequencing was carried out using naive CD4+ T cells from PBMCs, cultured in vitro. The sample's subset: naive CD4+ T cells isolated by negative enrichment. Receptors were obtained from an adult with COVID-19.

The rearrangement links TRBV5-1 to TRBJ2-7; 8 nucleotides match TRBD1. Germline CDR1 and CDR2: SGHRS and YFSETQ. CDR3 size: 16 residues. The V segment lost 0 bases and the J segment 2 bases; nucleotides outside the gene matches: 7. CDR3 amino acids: CASSLAGTGPTYEQYF. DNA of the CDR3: TGCGCCAGCAGCTTGGCCGGGACAGGCCCGACCTACGAGCAGTACTTC.

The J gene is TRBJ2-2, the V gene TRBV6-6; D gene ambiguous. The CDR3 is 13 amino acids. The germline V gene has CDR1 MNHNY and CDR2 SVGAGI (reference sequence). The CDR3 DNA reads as TGTGCTACCGGGTCAGACAACACCGGGGAGCTGTTTTTT. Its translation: CATGSDNTGELFF.

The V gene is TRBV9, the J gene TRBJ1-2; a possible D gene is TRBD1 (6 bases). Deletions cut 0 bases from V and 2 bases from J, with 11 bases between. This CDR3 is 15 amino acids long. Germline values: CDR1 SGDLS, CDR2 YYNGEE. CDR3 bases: TGTGCCAGCAGCGTAGCTAGTACAGGGAACTATGGCTACACCTTC. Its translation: CASSVASTGNYGYTF. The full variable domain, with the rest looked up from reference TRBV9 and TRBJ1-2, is DSGVTQTPKHLITATGQRVTLRCSPRSGDLSVYWYQQSLDQGLQFLIQYYNGEERAKGNILERFSAQQFPDLHSELNLSSLELGDSALYFCASSVASTGNYGYTFGSGTRLTVV.

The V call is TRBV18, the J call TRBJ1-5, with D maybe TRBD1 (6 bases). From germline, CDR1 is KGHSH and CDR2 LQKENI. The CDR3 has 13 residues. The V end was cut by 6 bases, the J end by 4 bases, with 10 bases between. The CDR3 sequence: CASSPDRNQPQHF. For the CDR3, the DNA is TGTGCCAGCTCCCCCGACAGGAATCAGCCCCAGCATTTT.

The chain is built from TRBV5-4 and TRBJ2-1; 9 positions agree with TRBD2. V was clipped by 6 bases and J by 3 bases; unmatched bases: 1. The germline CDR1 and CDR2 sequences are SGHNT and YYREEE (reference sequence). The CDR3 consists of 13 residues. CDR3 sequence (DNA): TGTGCCAGCAAGCGGGAGGTCTACAATGAGCAGTTCTTC. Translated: CASKREVYNEQFF. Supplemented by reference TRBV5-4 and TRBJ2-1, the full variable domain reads ETGVTQSPTHLIKTRGQQVTLRCSSQSGHNTVSWYQQALGQGPQFIFQYYREEENGRGNFPPRFSGLQFPNYSSELNVNALELDDSALYLCASKREVYNEQFFGPGTRLTVL.

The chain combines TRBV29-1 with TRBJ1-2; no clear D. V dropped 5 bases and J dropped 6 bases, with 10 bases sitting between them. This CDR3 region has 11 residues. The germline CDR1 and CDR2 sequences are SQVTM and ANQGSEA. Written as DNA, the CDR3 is TGCAGCGTTAACTCTCCCCATGGCTACACCTTC. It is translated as CSVNSPHGYTF.

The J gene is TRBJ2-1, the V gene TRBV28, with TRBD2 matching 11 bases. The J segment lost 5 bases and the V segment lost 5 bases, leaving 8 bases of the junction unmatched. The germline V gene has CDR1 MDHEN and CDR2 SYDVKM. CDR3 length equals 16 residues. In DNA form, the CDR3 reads TGTGCCAGCAGTCTCACCCCGGGACTAGCGGACAATGAGCAGTTCTTC. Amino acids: CASSLTPGLADNEQFF.

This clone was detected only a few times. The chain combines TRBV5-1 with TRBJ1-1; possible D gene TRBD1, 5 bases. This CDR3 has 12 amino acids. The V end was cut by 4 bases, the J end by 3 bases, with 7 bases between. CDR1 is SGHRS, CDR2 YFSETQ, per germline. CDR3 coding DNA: TGCGCCAGCAGCCAGACAGACACTGAAGCTTTCTTT. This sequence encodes CASSQTDTEAFF.

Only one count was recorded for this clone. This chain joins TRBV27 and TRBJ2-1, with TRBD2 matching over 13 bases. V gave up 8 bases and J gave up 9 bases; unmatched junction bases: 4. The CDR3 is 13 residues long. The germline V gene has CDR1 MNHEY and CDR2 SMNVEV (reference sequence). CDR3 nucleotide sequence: TGTGCCAGCGGACTAGCGGGAGTCGGTGAGCAGTTCTTC. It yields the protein CASGLAGVGEQFF.

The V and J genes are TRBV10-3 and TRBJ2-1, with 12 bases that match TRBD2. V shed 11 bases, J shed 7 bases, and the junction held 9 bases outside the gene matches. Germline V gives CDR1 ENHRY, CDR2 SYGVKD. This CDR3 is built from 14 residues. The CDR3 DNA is TGTGCCCTTTCGACTAGCGGGAGTTTAAATGAGCAGTTCTTC. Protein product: CALSTSGSLNEQFF.

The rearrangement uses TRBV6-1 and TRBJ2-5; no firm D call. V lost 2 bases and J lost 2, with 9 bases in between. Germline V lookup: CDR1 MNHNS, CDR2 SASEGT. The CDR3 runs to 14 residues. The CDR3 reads CASSESLQQETQYF. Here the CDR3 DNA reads TGTGCCAGCAGTGAATCTCTGCAACAAGAGACCCAGTACTTC.

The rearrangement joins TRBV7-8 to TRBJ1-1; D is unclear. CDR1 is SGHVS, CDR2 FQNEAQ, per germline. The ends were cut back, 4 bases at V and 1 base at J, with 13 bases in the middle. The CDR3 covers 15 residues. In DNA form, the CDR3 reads TGTGCCAGCAGCTCAATAGGACGGACGAACACTGAAGCTTTCTTT. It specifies CASSSIGRTNTEAFF.

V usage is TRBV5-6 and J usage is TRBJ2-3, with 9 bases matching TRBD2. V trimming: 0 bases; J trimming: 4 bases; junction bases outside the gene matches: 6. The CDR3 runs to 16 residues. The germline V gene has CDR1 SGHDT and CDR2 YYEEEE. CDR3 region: CASSLVFLAGADTQYF. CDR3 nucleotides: TGTGCCAGCAGCTTGGTCTTTTTAGCGGGAGCAGATACGCAGTATTTT. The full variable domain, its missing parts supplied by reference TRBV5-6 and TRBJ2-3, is DAGVTQSPTHLIKTRGQQVTLRCSPKSGHDTVSWYQQALGQGPQFIFQYYEEEERQRGNFPDRFSGHQFPNYSSELNVNALLLGDSALYLCASSLVFLAGADTQYFGPGTRLTVL.

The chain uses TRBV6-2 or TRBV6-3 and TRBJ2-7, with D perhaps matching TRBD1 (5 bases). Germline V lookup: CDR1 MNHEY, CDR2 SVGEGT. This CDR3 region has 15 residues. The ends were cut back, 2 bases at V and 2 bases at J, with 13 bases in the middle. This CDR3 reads CASSYPAGRPYEQYF. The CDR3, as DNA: TGTGCCAGCAGTTACCCGGCAGGGCGCCCCTACGAGCAGTACTTC.

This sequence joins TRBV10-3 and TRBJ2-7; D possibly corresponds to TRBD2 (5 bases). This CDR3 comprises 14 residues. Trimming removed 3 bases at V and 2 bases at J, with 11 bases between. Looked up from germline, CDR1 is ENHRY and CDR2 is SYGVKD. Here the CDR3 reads CAISDPSEAYEQYF. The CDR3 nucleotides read TGTGCCATCAGTGACCCTTCGGAGGCCTACGAGCAGTACTTC.

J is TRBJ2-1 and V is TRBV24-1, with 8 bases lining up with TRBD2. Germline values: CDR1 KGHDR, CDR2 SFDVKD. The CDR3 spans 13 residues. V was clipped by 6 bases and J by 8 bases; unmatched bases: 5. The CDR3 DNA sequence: TGTGCCACCAGTAGCGGGAGCTCGGATGAGCAGTTCTTC. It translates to CATSSGSSDEQFF.

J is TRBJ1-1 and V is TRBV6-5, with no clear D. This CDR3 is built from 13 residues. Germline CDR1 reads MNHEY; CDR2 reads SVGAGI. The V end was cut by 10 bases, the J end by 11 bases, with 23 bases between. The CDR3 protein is CATRDMAPGIAFF. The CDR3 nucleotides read TGTGCCACCAGAGACATGGCCCCCGGGATCGCTTTCTTT.

The CDR3 is CASSVDSQETQYF. CDR3 nucleotide sequence: TGTGCCAGCAGCGTAGACAGCCAAGAGACCCAGTACTTC. The rearrangement uses TRBV9 and TRBJ2-5; D is undetermined. The V gene lost 0 bases and the J gene lost 1 base, with 4 bases spanning the gap. The CDR3 is made up of 13 amino acids. Germline V gene sequence: CDR1 SGDLS, CDR2 YYNGEE.

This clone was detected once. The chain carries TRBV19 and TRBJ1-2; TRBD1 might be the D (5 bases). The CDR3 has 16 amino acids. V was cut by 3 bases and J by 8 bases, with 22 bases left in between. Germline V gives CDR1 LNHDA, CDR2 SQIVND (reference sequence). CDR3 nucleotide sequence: TGTGCCAGTAGTATTATCGACAGTTATAATCAAAAGGGCTACACCTTC. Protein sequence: CASSIIDSYNQKGYTF. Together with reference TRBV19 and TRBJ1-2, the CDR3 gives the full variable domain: DGGITQSPKYLFRKEGQNVTLSCEQNLNHDAMYWYRQDPGQGLRLIYYSQIVNDFQKGDIAEGYSVSREKKESFPLTVTSAQKNPTAFYLCASSIIDSYNQKGYTFGSGTRLTVV.

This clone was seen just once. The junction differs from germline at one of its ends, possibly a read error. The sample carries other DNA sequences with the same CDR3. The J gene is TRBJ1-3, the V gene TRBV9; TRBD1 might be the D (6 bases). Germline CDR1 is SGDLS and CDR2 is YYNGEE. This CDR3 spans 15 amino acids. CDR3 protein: CASSDYRDSGNTIYF. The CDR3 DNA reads TGTGCTAGCAGCGATTACAGGGATTCAGGAAACACCATATATTTT.

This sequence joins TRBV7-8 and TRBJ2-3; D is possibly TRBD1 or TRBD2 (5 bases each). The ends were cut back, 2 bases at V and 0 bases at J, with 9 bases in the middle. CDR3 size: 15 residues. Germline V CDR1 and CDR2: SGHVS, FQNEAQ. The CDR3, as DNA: TGTGCCAGCAGCTTATACGGGGCTAGCACAGATACGCAGTATTTT. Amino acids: CASSLYGASTDTQYF.

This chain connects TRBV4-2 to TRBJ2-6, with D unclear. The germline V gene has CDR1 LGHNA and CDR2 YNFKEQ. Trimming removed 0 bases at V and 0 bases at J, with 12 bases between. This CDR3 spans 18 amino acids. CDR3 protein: CASSQEAVLYSGANVLTF. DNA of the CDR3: TGTGCCAGCAGCCAAGAGGCGGTGTTATACTCTGGGGCCAACGTCCTGACTTTC.

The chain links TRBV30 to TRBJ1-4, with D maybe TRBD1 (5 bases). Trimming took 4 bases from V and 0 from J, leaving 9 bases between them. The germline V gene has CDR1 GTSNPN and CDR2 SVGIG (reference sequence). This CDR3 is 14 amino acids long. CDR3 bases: TGTGCCTGGAACACAGGAGCAACTAATGAAAAACTGTTTTTT. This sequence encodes CAWNTGATNEKLFF.

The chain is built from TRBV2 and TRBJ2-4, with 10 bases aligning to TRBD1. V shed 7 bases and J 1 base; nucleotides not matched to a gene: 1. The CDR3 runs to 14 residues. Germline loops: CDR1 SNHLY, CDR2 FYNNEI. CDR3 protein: CASKDRGAKNIQYF. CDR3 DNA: TGTGCCAGCAAGGACAGGGGGGCCAAAAACATTCAGTACTTC.

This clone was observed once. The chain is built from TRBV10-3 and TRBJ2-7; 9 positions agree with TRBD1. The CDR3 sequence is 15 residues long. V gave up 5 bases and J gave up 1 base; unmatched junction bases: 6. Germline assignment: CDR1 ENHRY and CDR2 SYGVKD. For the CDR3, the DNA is TGTGCCATCAGTAAAGGACAGGGGAATTCCTACGAGCAGTACTTC. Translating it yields CAISKGQGNSYEQYF.

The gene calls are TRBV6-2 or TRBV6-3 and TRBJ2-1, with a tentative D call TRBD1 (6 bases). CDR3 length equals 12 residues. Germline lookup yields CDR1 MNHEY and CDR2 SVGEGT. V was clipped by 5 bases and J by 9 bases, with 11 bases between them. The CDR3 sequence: CASSQIGGEQFF. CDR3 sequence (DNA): TGTGCCAGCAGTCAGATAGGGGGTGAGCAGTTCTTC.

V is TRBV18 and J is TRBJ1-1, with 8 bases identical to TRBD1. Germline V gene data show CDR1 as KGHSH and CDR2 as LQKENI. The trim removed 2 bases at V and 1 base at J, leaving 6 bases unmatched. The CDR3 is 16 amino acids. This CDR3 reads CASSPMAGGSNTEAFF. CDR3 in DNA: TGTGCCAGCTCACCAATGGCAGGGGGCTCGAACACTGAAGCTTTCTTT.

DNA of the CDR3: TGTGCCAGCAGTTTCGGGGGCAACTATGGCTACACCTTC. It is translated as CASSFGGNYGYTF. The chain is built from TRBV28 and TRBJ1-2, with TRBD1 as a possible D gene (6 bases). The CDR3 loop spans 13 amino acids. Germline V CDR1 and CDR2: MDHEN, SYDVKM. Trimming took 3 bases from V and 2 from J, leaving 7 bases between them.

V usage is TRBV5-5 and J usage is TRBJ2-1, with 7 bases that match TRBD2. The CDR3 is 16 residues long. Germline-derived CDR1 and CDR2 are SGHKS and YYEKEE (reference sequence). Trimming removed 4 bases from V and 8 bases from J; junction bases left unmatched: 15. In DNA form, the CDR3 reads TGTGCCAGCAGCGCAATTTCTAGCGGACTTAGGGATGAGCAGTTCTTC. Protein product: CASSAISSGLRDEQFF.

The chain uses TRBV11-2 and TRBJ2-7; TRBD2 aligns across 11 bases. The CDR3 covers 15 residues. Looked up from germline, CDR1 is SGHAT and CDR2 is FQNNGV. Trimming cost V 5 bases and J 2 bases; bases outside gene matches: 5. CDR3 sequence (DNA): TGTGCCAGCAGCCAGCTAGCGGGGGGCCCCTACGAGCAGTACTTC. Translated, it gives CASSQLAGGPYEQYF.

The CDR3 DNA follows: TGTGCCAGCAGCTTGACCCGGGACAGGGGTTTTACAGATACGCAGTATTTT. Translating it yields CASSLTRDRGFTDTQYF. The chain uses TRBV7-3 and TRBJ2-3; 10 positions match TRBD1. The CDR3 totals 17 residues. V lost 3 bases and J lost 3; bases outside the gene matches: 9. Germline CDR1 SGHTA, CDR2 FQGTGA.

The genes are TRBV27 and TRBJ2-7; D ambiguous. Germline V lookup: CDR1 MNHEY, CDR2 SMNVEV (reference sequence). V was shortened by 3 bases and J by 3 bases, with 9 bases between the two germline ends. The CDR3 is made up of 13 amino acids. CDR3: CASSFGTYYEQYF. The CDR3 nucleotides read TGTGCCAGCAGTTTTGGCACCTACTACGAGCAGTACTTC.